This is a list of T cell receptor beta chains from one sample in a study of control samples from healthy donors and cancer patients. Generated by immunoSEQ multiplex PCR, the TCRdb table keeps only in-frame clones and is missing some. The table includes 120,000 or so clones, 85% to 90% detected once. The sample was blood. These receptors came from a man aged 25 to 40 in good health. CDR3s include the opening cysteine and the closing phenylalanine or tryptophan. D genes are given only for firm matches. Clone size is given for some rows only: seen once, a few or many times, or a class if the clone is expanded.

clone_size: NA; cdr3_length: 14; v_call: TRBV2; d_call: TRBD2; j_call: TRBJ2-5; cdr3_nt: TGTGCCAGCAGTCGGACTAGCAGACAAGAGACCCAGTACTTC; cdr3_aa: CASSRTSRQETQYF
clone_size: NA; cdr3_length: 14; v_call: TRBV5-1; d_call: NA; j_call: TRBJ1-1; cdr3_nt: TGCGCCAGCAGCTTGGCCGGGGATGAGGATGAAGCTTTCTTT; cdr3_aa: CASSLAGDEDEAFF
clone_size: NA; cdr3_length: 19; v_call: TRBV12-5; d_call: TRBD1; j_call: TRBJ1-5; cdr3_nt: TGTGCTAGTGGTTTGGGGACCGGTGGGACAGGGGGTTCTTTTCGGGCCCAGCATTTT; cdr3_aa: CASGLGTGGTGGSFRAQHF
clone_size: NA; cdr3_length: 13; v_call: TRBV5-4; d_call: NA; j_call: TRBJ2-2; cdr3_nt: TGTGCCAGCAGCTTTCCGGACACCGGGGAGCTGTTTTTT; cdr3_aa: CASSFPDTGELFF
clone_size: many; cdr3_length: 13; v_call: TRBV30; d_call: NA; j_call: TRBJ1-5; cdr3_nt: TGTGCCTGGGAGGGAGGGGAAGGTCAGCCCCAGCATTTT; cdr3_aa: CAWEGGEGQPQHF
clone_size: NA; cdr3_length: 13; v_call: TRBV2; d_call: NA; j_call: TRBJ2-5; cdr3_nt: TGTGCCAGCAGTGAACGCAGTGCGGAGACCCAGTACTTC; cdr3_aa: CASSERSAETQYF
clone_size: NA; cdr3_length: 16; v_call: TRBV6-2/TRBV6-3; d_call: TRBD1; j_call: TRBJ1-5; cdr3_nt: TGTGCCAGCAGCCGGGGGGGACAGGGGAGAAATCAGCCCCAGCATTTT; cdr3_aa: CASSRGGQGRNQPQHF
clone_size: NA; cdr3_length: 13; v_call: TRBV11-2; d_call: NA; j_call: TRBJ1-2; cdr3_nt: TGTGCCAGCAGCCCGAGGGAGAACTATGGCTACACCTTC; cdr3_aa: CASSPRENYGYTF
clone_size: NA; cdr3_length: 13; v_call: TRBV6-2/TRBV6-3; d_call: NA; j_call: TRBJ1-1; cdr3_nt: TGTGCCAGCAGTTACGGCAGGCGTTCTGAAGCTTTCTTT; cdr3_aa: CASSYGRRSEAFF
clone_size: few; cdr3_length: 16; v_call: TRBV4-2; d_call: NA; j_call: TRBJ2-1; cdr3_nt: TGTGCCAGCAGCCAGCATCCGGGGAGCTCCTACAATGAGCAGTTCTTC; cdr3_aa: CASSQHPGSSYNEQFF
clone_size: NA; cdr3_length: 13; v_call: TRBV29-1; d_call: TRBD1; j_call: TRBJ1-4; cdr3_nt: TGCAGCTGCTCGGACAGGGAAGTAGAAAAACTGTTTTTT; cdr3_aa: CSCSDREVEKLFF
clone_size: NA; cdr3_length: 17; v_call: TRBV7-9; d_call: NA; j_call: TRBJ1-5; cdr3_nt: TGTGCCAGCAGCTTAGGAGTCGGGGGCCGTGGCAATCAGCCCCAGCATTTT; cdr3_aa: CASSLGVGGRGNQPQHF
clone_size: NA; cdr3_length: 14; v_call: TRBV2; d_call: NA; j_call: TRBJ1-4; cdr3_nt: TGTGCCAGCATTAGGGACATTGGTAATGAAAAACTGTTTTTT; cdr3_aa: CASIRDIGNEKLFF
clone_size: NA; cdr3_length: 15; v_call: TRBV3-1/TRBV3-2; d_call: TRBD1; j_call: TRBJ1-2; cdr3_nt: TGTGCCAGCAGCCAAGAGACAGGGTTTAACTATGGCTACACCTTC; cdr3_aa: CASSQETGFNYGYTF
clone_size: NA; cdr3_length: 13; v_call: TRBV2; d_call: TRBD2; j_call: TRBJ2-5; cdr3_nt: TGTGCCAGCAGTGCTTCTAGCGGAGAGACCCAGTACTTC; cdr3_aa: CASSASSGETQYF
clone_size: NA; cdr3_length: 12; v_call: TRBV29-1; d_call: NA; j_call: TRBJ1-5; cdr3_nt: TGCAGCGCGGGAGCAGGCGATCAGCCCCAGCATTTT; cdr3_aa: CSAGAGDQPQHF
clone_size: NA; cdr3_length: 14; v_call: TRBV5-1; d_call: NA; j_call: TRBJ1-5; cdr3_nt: TGCGCCAGCAGCCCCTCCGGGGCCGGACAGCCCCAGCATTTT; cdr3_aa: CASSPSGAGQPQHF
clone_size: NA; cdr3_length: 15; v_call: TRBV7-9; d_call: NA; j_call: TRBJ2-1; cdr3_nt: TGTGCCAGCAGCTACCCCCTGAGCTCCTACAATGAGCAGTTCTTC; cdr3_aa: CASSYPLSSYNEQFF
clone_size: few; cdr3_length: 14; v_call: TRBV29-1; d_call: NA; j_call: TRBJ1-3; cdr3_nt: TGCAGCGTTGAATCCCGGGGCTCTGGAAACACCATATATTTT; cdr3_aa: CSVESRGSGNTIYF
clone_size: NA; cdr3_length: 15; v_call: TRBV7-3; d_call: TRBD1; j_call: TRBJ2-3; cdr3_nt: TGTGCCAGCAGCTTGACAGGGAGCCGCACAGATACGCAGTATTTT; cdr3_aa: CASSLTGSRTDTQYF
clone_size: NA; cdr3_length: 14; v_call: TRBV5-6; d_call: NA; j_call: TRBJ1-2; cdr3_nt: TGTGCCAGCAGCTTGGGACAGCTTAACTATGGCTACACCTTC; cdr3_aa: CASSLGQLNYGYTF
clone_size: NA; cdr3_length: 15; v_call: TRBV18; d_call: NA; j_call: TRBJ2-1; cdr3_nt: TGTGCCAGCTCACCACCGAGGACGGATTACAATGAGCAGTTCTTC; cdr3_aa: CASSPPRTDYNEQFF
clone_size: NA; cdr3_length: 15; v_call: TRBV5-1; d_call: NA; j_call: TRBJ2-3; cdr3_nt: TGCGCCAGCAGCTTGGTAACGGGGGCCACAGATACGCAGTATTTT; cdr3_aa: CASSLVTGATDTQYF
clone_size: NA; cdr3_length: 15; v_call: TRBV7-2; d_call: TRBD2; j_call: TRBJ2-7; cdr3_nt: TGTGCCAGCAGCCCCGGGACTAGAGATAAAGGCGAGCAGTACTTC; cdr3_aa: CASSPGTRDKGEQYF
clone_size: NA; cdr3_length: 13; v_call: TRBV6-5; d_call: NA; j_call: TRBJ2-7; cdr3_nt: TGTGCCAGCAGTATAGTCAGGGGTTACGAGCAGTACTTC; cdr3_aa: CASSIVRGYEQYF
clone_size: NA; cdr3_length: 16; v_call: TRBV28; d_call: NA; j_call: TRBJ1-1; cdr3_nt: TGTGCCAGCACCCTCACCGGGGGGGGCGAGGGCACTGAAGCTTTCTTT; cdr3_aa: CASTLTGGGEGTEAFF
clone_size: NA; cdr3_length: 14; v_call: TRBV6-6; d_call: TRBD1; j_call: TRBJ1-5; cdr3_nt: TGTGCCAGCAGTGCGGGACAGGGAAATCAGCCCCAGCATTTT; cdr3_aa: CASSAGQGNQPQHF
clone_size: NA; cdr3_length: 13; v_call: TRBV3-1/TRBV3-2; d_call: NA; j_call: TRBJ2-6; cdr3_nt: TGTGCCAGCGGGGGGGCGGGGGCCAACGTCCTGACTTTC; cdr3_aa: CASGGAGANVLTF
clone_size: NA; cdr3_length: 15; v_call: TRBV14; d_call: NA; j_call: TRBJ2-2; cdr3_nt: TGTGCCAGCAGCTTTAGGGGTCTTTCTTTCGGGGAGCTGTTTTTT; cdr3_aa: CASSFRGLSFGELFF
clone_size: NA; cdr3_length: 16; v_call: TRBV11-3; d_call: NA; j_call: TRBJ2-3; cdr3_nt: TGTGCCAGCAGCTCGGGACTCTGGCTAGGCACAGATACGCAGTATTTT; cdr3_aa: CASSSGLWLGTDTQYF
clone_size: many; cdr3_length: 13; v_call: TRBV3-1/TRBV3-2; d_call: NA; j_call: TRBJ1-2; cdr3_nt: TGTGCCAGCAGCCAACACAGGCAGGGTGGCTACACCTTC; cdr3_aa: CASSQHRQGGYTF
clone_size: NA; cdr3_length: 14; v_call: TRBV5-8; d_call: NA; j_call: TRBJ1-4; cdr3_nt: TGTGCCAGCAGCTTGGAGGACGTTTGGGAAAAACTGTTTTTT; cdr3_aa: CASSLEDVWEKLFF
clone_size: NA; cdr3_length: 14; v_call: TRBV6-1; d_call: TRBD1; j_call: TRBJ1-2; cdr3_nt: TGTGCCAGCAGTGAAAGGACAGGAAGCTATGGCTACACCTTC; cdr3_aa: CASSERTGSYGYTF
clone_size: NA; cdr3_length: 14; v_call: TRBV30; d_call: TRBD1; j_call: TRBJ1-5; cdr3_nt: TGTGCCTGGGGGAAGGCAGGGGGTGGGCAGCCCCAGCATTTT; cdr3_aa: CAWGKAGGGQPQHF
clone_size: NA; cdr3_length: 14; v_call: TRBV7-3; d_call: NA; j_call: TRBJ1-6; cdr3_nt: TGTGCCAGCAGCTTAACGCAGGATAATTCACCCCTCCACTTT; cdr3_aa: CASSLTQDNSPLHF
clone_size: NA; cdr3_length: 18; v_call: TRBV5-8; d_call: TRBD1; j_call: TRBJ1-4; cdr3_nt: TGTGCCAGCAGCTTTCGAGGGACAGGAGTTTTAACTAATGAAAAACTGTTTTTT; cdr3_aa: CASSFRGTGVLTNEKLFF
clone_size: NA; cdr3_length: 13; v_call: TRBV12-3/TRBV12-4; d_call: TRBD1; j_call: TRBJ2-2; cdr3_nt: TGTGCCAGCGGTGGACAGGGGACCGGGGAGCTGTTTTTT; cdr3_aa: CASGGQGTGELFF
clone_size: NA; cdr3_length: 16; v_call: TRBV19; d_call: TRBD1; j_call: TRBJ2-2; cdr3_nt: TGTGCCAGTACTATACCAGGGACAGTAAACACCGGGGAGCTGTTTTTT; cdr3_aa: CASTIPGTVNTGELFF
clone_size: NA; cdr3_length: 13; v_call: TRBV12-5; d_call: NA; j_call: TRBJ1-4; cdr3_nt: TGTGCTAGTGGTTTGGCCCTCCGTGAAAAACTGTTTTTT; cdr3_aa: CASGLALREKLFF
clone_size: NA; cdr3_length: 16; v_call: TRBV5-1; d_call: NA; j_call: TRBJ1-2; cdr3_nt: TGCGCCAGCAGCTCATACAGTCAGACTGGCAGCTATGGCTACACCTTC; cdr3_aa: CASSSYSQTGSYGYTF
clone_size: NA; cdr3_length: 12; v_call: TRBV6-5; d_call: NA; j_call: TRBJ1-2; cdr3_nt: TGTGTCCCCGGAGCGGAGAACTATGGCTACACCTTC; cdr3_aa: CVPGAENYGYTF
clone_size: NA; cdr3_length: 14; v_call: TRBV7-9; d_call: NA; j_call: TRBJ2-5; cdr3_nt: TGTGCCAGCAGTTCCTTTGGGGGTGAAGAGACCCAGTACTTC; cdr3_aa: CASSSFGGEETQYF
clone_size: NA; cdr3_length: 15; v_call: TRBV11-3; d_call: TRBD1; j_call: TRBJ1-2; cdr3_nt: TGTGCCAGCAGGGCCGGGACAGGGGCTCCTTATGGCTACACCTTC; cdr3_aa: CASRAGTGAPYGYTF
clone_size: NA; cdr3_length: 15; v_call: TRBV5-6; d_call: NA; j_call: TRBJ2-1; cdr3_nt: TGTGCCAGCAGCCTGGTGGGGGGGCCTGACAATGAGCAGTTCTTC; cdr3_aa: CASSLVGGPDNEQFF
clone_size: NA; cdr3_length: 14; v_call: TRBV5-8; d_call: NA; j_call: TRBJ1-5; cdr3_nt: TGTGCCAGCAGCTTGAAGGGGAGCAATCAGCCCCAGCATTTT; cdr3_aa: CASSLKGSNQPQHF
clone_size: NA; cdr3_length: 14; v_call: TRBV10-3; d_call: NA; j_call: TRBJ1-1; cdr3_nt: TGTGCCATCAGTAGGGACGGCCAGAACACTGAAGCTTTCTTT; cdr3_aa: CAISRDGQNTEAFF
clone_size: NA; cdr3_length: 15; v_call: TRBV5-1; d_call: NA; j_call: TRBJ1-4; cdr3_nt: TGCGCCAGCAGCTTGGCCGGGGGCACGGAGGGAAAACTGTTTTTT; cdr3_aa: CASSLAGGTEGKLFF
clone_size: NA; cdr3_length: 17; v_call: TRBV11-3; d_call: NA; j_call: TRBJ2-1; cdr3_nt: TGTGCCAGCAGCTTAGATAGGAGGGACTCTTCGATATACGAGCAGTTCTTC; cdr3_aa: CASSLDRRDSSIYEQFF
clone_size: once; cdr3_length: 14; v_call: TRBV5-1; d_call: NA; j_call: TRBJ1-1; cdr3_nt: TGCGCCAGCAGCAGTATTCGGGGGAACACTGAAGCTTTCTTT; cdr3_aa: CASSSIRGNTEAFF
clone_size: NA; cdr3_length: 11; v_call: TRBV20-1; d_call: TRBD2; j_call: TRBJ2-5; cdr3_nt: TGCAGTGCTAGGCGGGGGGAGACCCAGTACTTC; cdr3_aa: CSARRGETQYF
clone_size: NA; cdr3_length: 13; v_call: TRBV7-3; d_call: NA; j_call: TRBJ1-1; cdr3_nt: TGTGCCAGCAGCCAAGGGCAGGGAAGAGAAGCTTTCTTT; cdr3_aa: CASSQGQGREAFF
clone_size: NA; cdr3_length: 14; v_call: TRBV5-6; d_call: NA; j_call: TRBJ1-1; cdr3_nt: TGTGCCAGCAGCGTAGGGGGGCCCAACACTGAAGCTTTCTTT; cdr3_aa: CASSVGGPNTEAFF
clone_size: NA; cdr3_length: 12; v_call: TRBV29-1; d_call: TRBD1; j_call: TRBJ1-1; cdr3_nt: TGCAGCGCCAGGGGGGCTGGTACTGAAGCTTTCTTT; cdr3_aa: CSARGAGTEAFF
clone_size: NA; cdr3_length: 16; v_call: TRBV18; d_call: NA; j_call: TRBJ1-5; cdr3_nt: TGTGCCAGCTCACCAGACGTAAGGGGGAGCAATCAGCCCCAGCATTTT; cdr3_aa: CASSPDVRGSNQPQHF
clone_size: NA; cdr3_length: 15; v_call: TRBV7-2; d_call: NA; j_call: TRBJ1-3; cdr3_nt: TGTGCCAGCAGCTTAGGAGATATCTCTGGAAACACCATATATTTT; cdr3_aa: CASSLGDISGNTIYF
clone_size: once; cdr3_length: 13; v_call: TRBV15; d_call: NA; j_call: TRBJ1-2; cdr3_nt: TGTGCCACCAGCAAGGACGGAAACTATGGCTACACCTTC; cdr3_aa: CATSKDGNYGYTF
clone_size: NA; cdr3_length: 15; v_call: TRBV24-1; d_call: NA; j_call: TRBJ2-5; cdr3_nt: TGTGCCACCAGTGCCCCGGACAGCTCCGGAGAGACCCAGTACTTC; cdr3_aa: CATSAPDSSGETQYF
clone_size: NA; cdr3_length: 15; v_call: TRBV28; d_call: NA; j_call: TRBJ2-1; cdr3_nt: TGTGCCAGCAGTTTGGGGGGTCAGGGGATGGTAAGGCAGTTCTTC; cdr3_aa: CASSLGGQGMVRQFF
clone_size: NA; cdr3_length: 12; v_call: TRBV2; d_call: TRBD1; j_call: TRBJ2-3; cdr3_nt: TGTGCCAGCGGACAGGTCGGAGATACGCAGTATTTT; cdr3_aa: CASGQVGDTQYF